The present T cell receptor beta chain was sequenced within a study of long-term antiretroviral therapy in people with HIV. As to this clone: The antigen is unknown.

Notes on the study in general: Post-ART, diversity grew, though it stayed under transplant donor control levels. Within the repertoire, clones expanded before ART were dominant at all time points.

Assay version v3.0 of immunoSEQ was used, and it was run at survey level. Sequencing was performed with immunoSEQ multiplex PCR; in TCRdb, only in-frame clones are kept and a portion is missing. The sample has roughly 30,000 clones, more than 70% seen once. This CDR3 spans 15 amino acids. Germline CDR1 SGHDT, CDR2 YYEEEE. V lost 3 bases to trimming and J lost 2 bases, with 12 bases between them. The sample in question was unsorted PBMCs, obtained 0.8 years after starting antiretroviral therapy. This chain uses TRBV5-6 with TRBJ1-5, with D tentatively TRBD1 (5 bases). The TCR comes from a woman aged 25 to 39 with HIV. The CDR3 bases are TGTGCCAGCAGCTCGGGGGGAGGCCGCAATCAGCCCCAGCATTTT. Its protein is CASSSGGGRNQPQHF.